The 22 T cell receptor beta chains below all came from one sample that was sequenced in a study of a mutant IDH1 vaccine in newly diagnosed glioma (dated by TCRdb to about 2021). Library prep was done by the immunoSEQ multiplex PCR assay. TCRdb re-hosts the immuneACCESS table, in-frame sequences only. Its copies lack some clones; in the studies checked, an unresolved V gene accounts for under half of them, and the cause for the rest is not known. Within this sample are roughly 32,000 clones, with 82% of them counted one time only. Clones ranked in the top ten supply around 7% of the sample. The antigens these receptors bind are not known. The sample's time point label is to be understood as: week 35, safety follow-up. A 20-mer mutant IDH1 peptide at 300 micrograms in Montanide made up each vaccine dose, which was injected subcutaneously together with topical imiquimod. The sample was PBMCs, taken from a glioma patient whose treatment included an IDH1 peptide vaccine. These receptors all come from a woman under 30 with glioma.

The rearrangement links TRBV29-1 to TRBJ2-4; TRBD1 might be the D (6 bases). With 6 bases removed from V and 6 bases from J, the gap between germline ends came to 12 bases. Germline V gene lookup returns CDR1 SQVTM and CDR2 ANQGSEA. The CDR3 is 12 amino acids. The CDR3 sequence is CSVGQRGNIQYF. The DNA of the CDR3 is TGCAGCGTCGGACAGAGGGGAAACATTCAGTACTTC.

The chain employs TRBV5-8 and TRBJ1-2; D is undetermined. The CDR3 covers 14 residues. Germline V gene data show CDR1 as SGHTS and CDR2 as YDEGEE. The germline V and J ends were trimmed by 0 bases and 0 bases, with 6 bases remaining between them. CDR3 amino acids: CASSLVSTNYGYTF. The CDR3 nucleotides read TGTGCCAGCAGCTTGGTCTCGACTAACTATGGCTACACCTTC. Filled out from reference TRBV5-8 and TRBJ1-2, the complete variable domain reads EAGVTQSPTHLIKTRGQQATLRCSPISGHTSVYWYQQALGLGLQFLLWYDEGEERNRGNFPPRFSGRQFPNYSSELNVNALELEDSALYLCASSLVSTNYGYTFGSGTRLTVV.

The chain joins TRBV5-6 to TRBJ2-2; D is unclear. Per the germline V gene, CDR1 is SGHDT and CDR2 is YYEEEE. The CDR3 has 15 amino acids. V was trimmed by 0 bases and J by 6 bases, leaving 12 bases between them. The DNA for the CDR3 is TGTGCCAGCAGCTTGGCTCCGACATCTCCCGGGGAGCTGTTTTTT. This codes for CASSLAPTSPGELFF. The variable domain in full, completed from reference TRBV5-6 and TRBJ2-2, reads DAGVTQSPTHLIKTRGQQVTLRCSPKSGHDTVSWYQQALGQGPQFIFQYYEEEERQRGNFPDRFSGHQFPNYSSELNVNALLLGDSALYLCASSLAPTSPGELFFGEGSRLTVL.

CDR3 loop: CASSSNPTGEIYGYTF. The CDR3 DNA sequence: TGTGCCAGCAGCTCCAATCCCACAGGGGAGATCTATGGCTACACCTTC. This chain connects TRBV9 to TRBJ1-2, with TRBD1 identical over 7 bases. The CDR3 totals 16 residues. CDR1 is SGDLS, CDR2 YYNGEE, per germline. With V trimmed by 4 bases and J by 4 bases, 13 bases remained unmatched.

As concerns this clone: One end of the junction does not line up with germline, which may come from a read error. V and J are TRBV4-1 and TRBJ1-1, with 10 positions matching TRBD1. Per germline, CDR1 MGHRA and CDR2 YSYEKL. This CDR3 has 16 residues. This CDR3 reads CASSPFTGQGNPEAFF. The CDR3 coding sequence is TGCGCCAGCAGCCCCTTCACGGGACAGGGGAACCCTGAAGCTTTCTTT.

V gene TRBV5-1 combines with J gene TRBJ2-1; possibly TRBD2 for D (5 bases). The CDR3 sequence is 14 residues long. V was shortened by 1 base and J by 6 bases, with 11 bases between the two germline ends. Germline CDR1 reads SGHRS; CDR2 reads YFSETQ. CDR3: CASSLQGSGNEQFF. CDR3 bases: TGCGCCAGCAGCTTGCAAGGGAGCGGCAATGAGCAGTTCTTC.

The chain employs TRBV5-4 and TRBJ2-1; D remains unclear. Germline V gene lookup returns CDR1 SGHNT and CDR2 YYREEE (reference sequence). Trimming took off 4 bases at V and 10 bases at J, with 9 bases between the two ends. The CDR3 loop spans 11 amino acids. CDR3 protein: CASSHLAEQFF. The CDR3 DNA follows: TGTGCCAGCAGCCACTTGGCCGAGCAGTTCTTC.

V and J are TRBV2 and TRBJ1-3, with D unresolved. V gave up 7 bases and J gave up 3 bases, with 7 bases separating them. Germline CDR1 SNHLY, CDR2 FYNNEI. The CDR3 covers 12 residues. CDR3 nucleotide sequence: TGTGCCAGCACTCGGGGTGGAAACACCATATATTTT. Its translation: CASTRGGNTIYF.

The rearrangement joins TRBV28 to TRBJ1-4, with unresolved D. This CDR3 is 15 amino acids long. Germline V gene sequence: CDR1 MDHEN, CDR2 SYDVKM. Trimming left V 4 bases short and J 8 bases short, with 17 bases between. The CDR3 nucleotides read TGTGCCAGCAGTTCCAGAGGACTCGGGGAGGAAAAACTGTTTTTT. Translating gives CASSSRGLGEEKLFF.

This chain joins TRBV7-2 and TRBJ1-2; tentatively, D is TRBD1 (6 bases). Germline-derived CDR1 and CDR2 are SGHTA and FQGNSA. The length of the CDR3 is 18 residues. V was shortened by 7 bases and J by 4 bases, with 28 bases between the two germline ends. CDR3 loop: CASTEYSLGTPTIYGYTF. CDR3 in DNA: TGTGCCAGCACCGAATACTCTCTCGGGACACCGACAATCTATGGCTACACCTTC.

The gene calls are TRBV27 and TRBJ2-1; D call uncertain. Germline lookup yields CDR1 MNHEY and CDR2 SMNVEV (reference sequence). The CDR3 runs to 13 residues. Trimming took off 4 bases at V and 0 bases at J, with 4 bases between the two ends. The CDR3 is CASSSSSYNEQFF. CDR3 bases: TGTGCCAGCAGTTCCAGCTCCTACAATGAGCAGTTCTTC.

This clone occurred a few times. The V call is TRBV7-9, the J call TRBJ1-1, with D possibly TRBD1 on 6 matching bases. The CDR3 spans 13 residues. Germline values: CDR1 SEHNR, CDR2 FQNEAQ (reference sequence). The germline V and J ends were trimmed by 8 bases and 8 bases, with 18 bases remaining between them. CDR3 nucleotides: TGTGCCAGCCTTACTTGGACAGATGCCGAAGCTTTCTTT. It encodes CASLTWTDAEAFF.

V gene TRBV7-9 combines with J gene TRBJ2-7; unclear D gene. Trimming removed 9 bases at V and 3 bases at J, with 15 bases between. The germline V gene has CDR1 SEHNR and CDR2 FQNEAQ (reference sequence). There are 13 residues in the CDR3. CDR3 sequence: CARRDTKNYEQYF. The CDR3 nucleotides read TGTGCCAGACGAGACACAAAAAACTACGAGCAGTACTTC. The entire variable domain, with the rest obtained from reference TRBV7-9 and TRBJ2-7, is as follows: DTGVSQNPRHKITKRGQNVTFRCDPISEHNRLYWYRQTLGQGPEFLTYFQNEAQLEKSRLLSDRFSAERPKGSFSTLEIQRTEQGDSAMYLCARRDTKNYEQYFGPGTRLTVT.

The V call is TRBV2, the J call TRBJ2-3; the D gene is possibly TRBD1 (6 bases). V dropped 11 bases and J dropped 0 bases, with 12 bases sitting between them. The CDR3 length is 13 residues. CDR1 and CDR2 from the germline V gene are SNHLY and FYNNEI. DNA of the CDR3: TGTGCCGGCCGGACAGTTAGCACAGATACGCAGTATTTT. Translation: CAGRTVSTDTQYF.

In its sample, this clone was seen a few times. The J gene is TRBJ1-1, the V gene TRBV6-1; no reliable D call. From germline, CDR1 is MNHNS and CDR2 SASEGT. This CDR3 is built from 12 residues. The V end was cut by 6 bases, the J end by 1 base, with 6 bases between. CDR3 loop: CASRTTNTEAFF. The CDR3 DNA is TGTGCCAGCAGGACAACGAACACTGAAGCTTTCTTT.

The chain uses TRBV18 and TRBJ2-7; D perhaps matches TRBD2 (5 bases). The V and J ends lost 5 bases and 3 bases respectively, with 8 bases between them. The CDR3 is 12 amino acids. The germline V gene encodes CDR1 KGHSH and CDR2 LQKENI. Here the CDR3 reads CASSAEGYEQYF. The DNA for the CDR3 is TGTGCCAGCTCAGCTGAGGGCTACGAGCAGTACTTC.

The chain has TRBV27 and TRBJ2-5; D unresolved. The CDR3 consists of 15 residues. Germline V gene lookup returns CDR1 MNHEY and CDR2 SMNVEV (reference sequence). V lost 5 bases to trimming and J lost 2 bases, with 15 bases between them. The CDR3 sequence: CASSPGLGTQETQYF. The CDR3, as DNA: TGTGCCAGCAGTCCCGGTCTGGGAACTCAAGAGACCCAGTACTTC.

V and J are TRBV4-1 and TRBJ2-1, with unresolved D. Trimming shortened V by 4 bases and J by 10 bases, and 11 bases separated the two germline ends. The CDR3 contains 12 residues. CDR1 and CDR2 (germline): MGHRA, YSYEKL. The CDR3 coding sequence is TGCGCCAGCAGCCGAAACTTAGACGAGCAGTTCTTC. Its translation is CASSRNLDEQFF.

CDR3 residues: CAAEREGIEQFF. In DNA form, the CDR3 reads TGTGCCGCTGAGAGGGAAGGAATTGAGCAGTTCTTC. The chain links TRBV7-9 to TRBJ2-1; D is perhaps TRBD2 (5 bases). Germline V gives CDR1 SEHNR, CDR2 FQNEAQ (reference sequence). The CDR3 length is 12 residues. With 11 bases removed from V and 9 bases from J, the gap between germline ends came to 17 bases.

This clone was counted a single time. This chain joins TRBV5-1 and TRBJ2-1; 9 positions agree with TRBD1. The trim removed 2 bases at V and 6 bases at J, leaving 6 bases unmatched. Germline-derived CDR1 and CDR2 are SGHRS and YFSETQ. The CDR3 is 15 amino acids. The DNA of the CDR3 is TGCGCCAGCAGCTTACAGGGGGCGCTAAGCAATGAGCAGTTCTTC. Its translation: CASSLQGALSNEQFF.

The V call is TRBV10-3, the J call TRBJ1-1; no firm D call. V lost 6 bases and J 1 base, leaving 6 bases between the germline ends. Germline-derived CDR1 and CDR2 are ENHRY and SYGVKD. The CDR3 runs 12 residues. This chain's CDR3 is CAIRGPNTEAFF. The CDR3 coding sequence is TGTGCCATCAGAGGACCGAACACTGAAGCTTTCTTT.

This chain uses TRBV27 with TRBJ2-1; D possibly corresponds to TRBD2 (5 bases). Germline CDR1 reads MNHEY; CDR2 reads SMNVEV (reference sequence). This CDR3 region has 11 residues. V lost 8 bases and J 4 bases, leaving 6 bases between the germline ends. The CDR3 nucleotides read TGTGCCAGCGGACTTTACAATGAGCAGTTCTTC. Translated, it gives CASGLYNEQFF.